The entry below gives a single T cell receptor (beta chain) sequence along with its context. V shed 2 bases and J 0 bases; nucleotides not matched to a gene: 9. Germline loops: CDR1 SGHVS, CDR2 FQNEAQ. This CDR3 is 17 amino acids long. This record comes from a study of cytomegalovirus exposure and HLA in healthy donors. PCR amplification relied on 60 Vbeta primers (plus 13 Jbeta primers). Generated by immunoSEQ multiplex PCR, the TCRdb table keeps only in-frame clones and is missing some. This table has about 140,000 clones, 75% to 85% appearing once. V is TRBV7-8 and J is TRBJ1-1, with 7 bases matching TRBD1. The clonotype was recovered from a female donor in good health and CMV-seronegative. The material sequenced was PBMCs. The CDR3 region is CASSLWRGPTMNTEAFF. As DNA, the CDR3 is TGTGCCAGCAGCTTATGGAGGGGGCCAACCATGAACACTGAAGCTTTCTTT.